Sequencing of this T cell receptor beta chain was carried out in a study of response to subunit inactivated influenza vaccine. This clonotype was seen a handful of times. What it binds is not known. TCRdb re-called the RT-PCR reads with MiXCR, one entry per CDR3 protein. Altogether approximately 490,000 distinct CDR3 sequences are present, approximately 7.3% being singletons, with the ten largest covering approximately 14%. CDR1 and CDR2 (germline): KGHDR, SFDVKD. CDR3 length: 12 amino acids. Trimming removed 5 bases at V and 8 bases at J, with 9 bases between. Study results and caveats: That few new T cells are recruited by each seasonal influenza vaccination was the authors' suggestion.

This clonotype was obtained from a man aged 50 to 75 who received an inactivated influenza vaccine. The chain recombines TRBV24-1 with TRBJ2-1; D not certain. Sequencing was performed on PBMCs from blood, taken about 24 months after vaccination. CDR3 DNA sequence: TGTGCCACCAGTGCCAAGCCCCATGAGCAGTTCTTC. Translation gives CATSAKPHEQFF.